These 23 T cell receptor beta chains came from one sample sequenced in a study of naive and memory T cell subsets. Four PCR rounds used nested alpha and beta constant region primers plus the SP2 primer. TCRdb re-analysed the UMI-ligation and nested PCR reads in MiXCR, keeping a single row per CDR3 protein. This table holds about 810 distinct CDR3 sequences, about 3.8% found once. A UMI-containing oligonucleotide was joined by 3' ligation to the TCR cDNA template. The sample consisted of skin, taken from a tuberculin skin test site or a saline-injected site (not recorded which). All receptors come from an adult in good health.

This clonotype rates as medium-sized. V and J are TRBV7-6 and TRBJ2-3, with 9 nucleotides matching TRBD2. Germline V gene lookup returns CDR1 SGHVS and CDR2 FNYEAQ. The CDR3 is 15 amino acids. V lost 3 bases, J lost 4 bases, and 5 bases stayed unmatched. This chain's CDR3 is CASSFSGGAPDTQYF. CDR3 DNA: TGTGCCAGCAGCTTTAGCGGGGGAGCCCCAGATACGCAGTATTTT.

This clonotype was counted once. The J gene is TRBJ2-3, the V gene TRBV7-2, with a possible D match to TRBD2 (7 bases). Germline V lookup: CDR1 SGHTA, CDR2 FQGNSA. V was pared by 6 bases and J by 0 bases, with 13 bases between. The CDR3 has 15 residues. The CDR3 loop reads CASRLRGLSTDTQYF. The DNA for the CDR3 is TGTGCCAGCAGGCTGCGGGGGCTTAGCACAGATACGCAGTATTTT. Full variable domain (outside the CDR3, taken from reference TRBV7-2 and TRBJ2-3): GAGVSQSPSNKVTEKGKDVELRCDPISGHTALYWYRQSLGQGLEFLIYFQGNSAPDKSGLPSDRFSAERTGGSVSTLTIQRTQQEDSAVYLCASRLRGLSTDTQYFGPGTRLTVL.

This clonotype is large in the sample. This CDR3 reads CASSPRGAGGQETQYF. CDR3 sequence (DNA): TGTGCCAGCAGTCCCCGGGGTGCGGGGGGCCAAGAGACCCAGTACTTC. The chain recombines TRBV6-1 with TRBJ2-5; 8 bases are a match to TRBD2. Trimming took 5 bases from V and 1 from J; bases not matched to a gene: 9. CDR1 MNHNS and CDR2 SASEGT come from the germline V gene. The CDR3 length is 16 residues.

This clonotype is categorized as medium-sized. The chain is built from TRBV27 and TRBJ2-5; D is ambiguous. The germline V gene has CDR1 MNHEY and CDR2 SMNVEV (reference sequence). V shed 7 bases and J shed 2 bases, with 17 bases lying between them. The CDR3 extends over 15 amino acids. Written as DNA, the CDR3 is TGTGCCAGCATGGAGTCGGTTGACTCACAAGAGACCCAGTACTTC. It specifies CASMESVDSQETQYF.

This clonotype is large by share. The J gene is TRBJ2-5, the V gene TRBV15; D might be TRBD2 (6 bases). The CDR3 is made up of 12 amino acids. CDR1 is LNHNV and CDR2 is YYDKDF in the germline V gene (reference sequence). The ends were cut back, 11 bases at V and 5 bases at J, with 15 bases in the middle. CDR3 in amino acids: CASGAGFETQYF. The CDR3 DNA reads TGTGCCTCCGGGGCGGGATTCGAGACCCAGTACTTC.

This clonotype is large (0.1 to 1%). CDR3 coding DNA: TGTGCCAGCAGTTACAGAGCGGGAGGGCTATACAATGAGCAGTTCTTC. Amino acids: CASSYRAGGLYNEQFF. The chain joins TRBV7-2 to TRBJ2-1, with 10 bases matching TRBD2. The J segment lost 4 bases and the V segment lost 6 bases, leaving 9 bases of the junction unmatched. Looked up from germline, CDR1 is SGHTA and CDR2 is FQGNSA. This CDR3 comprises 16 residues.

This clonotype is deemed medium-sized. The CDR3 here is CASSAGRVDWEEAFF. Here the CDR3 DNA reads TGTGCCAGCAGCGCGGGCAGGGTTGATTGGGAGGAAGCTTTCTTT. V gene TRBV5-5 combines with J gene TRBJ1-1, with D possibly TRBD1 on 5 matching bases. Germline V gene data show CDR1 as SGHKS and CDR2 as YYEKEE (reference sequence). This CDR3 comprises 15 residues. V was clipped by 4 bases and J by 8 bases, with 21 bases between them.

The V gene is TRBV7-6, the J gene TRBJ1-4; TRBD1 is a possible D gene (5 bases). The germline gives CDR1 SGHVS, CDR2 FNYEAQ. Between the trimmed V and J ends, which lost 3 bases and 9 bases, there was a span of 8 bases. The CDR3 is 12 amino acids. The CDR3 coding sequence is TGTGCCAGCAGCTTGGGGCCCCAAAAACTGTTTTTT. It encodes CASSLGPQKLFF.

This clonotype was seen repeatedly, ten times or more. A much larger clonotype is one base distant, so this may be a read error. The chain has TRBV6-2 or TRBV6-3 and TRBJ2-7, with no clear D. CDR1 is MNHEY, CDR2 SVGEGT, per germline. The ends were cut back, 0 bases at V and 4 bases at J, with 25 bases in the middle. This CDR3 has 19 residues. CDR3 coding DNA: TGTGCCAGCAGTTACTCGACATTAACTATTGGCCGAGGCCCTTACGAGCAGTACTTC. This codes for CASSYSTLTIGRGPYEQYF.

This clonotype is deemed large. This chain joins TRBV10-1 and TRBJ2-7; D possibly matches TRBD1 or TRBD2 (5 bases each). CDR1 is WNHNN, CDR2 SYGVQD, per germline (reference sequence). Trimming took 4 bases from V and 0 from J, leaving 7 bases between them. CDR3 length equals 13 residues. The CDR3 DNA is TGCGCCAGCAGTGGGGACCCCTCCTACGAGCAGTACTTC. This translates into CASSGDPSYEQYF.

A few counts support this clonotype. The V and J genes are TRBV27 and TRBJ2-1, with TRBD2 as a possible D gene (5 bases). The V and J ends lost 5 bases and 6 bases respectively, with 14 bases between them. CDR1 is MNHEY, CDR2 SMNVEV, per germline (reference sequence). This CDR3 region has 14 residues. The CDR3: CASSPRRTGNEQFF. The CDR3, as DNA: TGTGCCAGCAGTCCCCGCAGGACTGGCAATGAGCAGTTCTTC.

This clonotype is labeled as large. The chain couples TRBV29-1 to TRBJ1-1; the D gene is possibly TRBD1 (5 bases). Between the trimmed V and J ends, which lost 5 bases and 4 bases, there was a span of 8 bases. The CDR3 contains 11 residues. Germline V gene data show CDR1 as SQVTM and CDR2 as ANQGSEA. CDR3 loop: CSVSRGTEAFF. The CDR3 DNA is TGCAGCGTTTCAAGGGGCACTGAAGCTTTCTTT. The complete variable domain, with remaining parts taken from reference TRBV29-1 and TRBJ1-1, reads SAVISQKPSRDICQRGTSLTIQCQVDSQVTMMFWYRQQPGQSLTLIATANQGSEATYESGFVIDKFPISRPNLTFSTLTVSNMSPEDSSIYLCSVSRGTEAFFGQGTRLTVV.

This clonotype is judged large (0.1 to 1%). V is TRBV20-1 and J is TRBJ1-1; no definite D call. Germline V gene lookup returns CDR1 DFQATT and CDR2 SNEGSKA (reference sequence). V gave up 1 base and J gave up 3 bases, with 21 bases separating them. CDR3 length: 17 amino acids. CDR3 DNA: TGCAGTGCTAGAGGGAGCGCGTGGTACCGCCACGACACTGAAGCTTTCTTT. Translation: CSARGSAWYRHDTEAFF.

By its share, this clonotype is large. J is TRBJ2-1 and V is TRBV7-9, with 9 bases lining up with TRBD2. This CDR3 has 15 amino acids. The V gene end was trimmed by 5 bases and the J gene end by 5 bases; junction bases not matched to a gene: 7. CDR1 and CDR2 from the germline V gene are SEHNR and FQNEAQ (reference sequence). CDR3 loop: CASSARGGRNNEQFF. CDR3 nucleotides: TGTGCCAGCAGCGCGCGGGGGGGCCGGAACAATGAGCAGTTCTTC.

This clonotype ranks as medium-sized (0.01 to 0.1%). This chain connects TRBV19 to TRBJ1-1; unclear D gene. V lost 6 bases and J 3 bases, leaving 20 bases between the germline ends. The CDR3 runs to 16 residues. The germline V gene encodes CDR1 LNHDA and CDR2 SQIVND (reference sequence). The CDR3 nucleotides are TGTGCCAGTAGGAAAACCCTAGGCGTTACAGACACTGAAGCTTTCTTT. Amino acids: CASRKTLGVTDTEAFF.

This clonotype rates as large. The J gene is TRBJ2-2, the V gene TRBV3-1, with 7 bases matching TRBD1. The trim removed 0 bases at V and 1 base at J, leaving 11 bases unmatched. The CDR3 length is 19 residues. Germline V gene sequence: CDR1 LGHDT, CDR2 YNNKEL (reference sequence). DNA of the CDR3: TGTGCCAGCAGCCAAGATTCCGGGACAGATACTTTGAACACCGGGGAGCTGTTTTTT. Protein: CASSQDSGTDTLNTGELFF.

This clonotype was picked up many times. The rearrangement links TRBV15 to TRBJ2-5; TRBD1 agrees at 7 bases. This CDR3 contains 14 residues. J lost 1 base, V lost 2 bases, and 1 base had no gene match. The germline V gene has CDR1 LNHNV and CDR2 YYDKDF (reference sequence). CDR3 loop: CATSRRDSQETQYF. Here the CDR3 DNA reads TGTGCCACCAGCAGAAGGGACAGCCAAGAGACCCAGTACTTC.

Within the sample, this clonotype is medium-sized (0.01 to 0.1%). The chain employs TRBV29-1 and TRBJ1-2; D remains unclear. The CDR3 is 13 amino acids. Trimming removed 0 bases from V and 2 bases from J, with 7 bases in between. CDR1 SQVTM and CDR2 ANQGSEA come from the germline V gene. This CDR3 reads CSVEDGPNYGYTF. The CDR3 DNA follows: TGCAGCGTTGAAGATGGCCCGAACTATGGCTACACCTTC.

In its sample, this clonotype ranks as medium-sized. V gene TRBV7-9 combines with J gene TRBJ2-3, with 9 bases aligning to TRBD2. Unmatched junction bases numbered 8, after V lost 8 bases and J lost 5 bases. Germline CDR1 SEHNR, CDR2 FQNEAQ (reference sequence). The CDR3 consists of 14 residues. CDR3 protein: CASGGLAGEDTQYF. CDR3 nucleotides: TGTGCCAGCGGAGGATTAGCGGGGGAAGATACGCAGTATTTT. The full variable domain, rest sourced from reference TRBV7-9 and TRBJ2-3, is DTGVSQNPRHKITKRGQNVTFRCDPISEHNRLYWYRQTLGQGPEFLTYFQNEAQLEKSRLLSDRFSAERPKGSFSTLEIQRTEQGDSAMYLCASGGLAGEDTQYFGPGTRLTVL.

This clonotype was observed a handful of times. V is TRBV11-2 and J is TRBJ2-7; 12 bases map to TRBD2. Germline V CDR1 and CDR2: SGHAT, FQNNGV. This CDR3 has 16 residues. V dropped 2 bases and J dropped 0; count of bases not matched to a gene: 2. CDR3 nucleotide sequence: TGTGCCAGCAGCTTAACTAGCGGGGGGAGCTCCTACGAGCAGTACTTC. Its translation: CASSLTSGGSSYEQYF.

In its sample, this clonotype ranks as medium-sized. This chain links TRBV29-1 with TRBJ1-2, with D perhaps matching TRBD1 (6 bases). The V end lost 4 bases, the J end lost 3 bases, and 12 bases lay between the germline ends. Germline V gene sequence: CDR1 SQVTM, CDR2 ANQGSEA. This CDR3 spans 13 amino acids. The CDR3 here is CSVATGNDYGYTF. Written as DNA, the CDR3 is TGCAGCGTTGCCACAGGGAACGACTATGGCTACACCTTC.

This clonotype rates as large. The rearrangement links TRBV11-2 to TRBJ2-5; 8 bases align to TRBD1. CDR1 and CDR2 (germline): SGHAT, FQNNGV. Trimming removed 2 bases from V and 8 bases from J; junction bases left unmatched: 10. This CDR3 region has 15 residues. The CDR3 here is CASSLTDREQGTQYF. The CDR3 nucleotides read TGTGCCAGCAGCTTAACGGACAGGGAACAAGGTACCCAGTACTTC.

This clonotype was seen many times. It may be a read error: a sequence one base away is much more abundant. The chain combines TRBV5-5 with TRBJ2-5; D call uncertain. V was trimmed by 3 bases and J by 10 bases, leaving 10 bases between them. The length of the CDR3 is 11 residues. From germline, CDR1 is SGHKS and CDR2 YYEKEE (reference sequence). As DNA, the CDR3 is TGTGCCAGCAGCTGTTTATACGGCCAGTACTTC. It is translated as CASSCLYGQYF.